A single sample gave rise to the 31 T cell receptor beta chains below, sequenced in a study of identifying expanded T cells in peripheral blood. Libraries were prepared by immunoSEQ multiplex PCR; TCRdb keeps only in-frame clonotypes and omits some of them. The repertoire holds 60,000 to 70,000 clones, with approximately 89% as singletons. The sequencing input was blood. These receptors were taken from a person aged 18-69 years in good health.

The chain is built from TRBV7-3 and TRBJ2-6; 9 positions match TRBD1. V lost 1 base and J lost 3; bases outside the gene matches: 4. This CDR3 region has 17 residues. CDR1 SGHTA and CDR2 FQGTGA come from the germline V gene. This CDR3 reads CASSLKGTGIGANVLTF. For the CDR3, the DNA is TGTGCCAGCAGCTTAAAGGGGACAGGGATTGGGGCCAACGTCCTGACTTTC.

The J gene is TRBJ2-5, the V gene TRBV5-1; maybe TRBD1 (5 bases). The CDR3 length is 14 residues. The V gene lost 0 bases and the J gene lost 3 bases, with 9 bases spanning the gap. Germline V gene lookup returns CDR1 SGHRS and CDR2 YFSETQ. The CDR3 is CASSLAGSEETQYF. CDR3 sequence (DNA): TGCGCCAGCAGCTTGGCAGGGTCGGAAGAGACCCAGTACTTC.

V is TRBV4-1 and J is TRBJ1-1; the D gene is possibly TRBD1 (5 bases). The CDR3 is 14 residues long. From germline, CDR1 is MGHRA and CDR2 YSYEKL. V was shortened by 5 bases and J by 4 bases, with 14 bases between the two germline ends. The CDR3, as DNA: TGCGCCAGCAGCGCCAGGGTTGGTGGCACTGAAGCTTTCTTT. Its protein product is CASSARVGGTEAFF.

The DNA of the CDR3 is TGTGCCAGCTCTGACAGGAGGGAGCTGTTTTTT. Translation gives CASSDRRELFF. V gene TRBV6-6 combines with J gene TRBJ2-2; a weak D match, TRBD1 (6 bases). Trimming pared 8 bases from V and 9 bases from J, leaving 10 bases between. This CDR3 has 11 residues. Germline V gene data show CDR1 as MNHNY and CDR2 as SVGAGI (reference sequence).

V and J are TRBV5-1 and TRBJ1-1, with D maybe TRBD1 (6 bases). V was cut by 0 bases and J by 10 bases, with 16 bases left in between. The CDR3 has 14 residues. Germline V CDR1 and CDR2: SGHRS, YFSETQ. CDR3 in DNA: TGCGCCAGCAGCTTGGGGAGGGGGGCTGTAGGAGCTTTCTTT. This sequence encodes CASSLGRGAVGAFF.

The genes are TRBV29-1 and TRBJ2-3; 9 positions agree with TRBD1. This CDR3 is 15 amino acids long. Trimming cost V 4 bases and J 3 bases; bases outside gene matches: 8. Germline CDR1 is SQVTM and CDR2 is ANQGSEA. The CDR3 sequence: CSVVYRGHVTDTQYF. In nucleotides, the CDR3 is TGCAGCGTTGTTTACAGGGGGCATGTAACAGATACGCAGTATTTT.

The V gene is TRBV7-8, the J gene TRBJ2-2, with 9 bases that match TRBD2. The CDR3 runs 15 residues. V lost 5 bases, J lost 6 bases, and 7 bases stayed unmatched. CDR1 and CDR2 (germline): SGHVS, FQNEAQ. CDR3 region: CASSHLAGSSGELFF. The DNA for the CDR3 is TGTGCCAGCAGCCACCTAGCGGGGTCTTCCGGGGAGCTGTTTTTT.

The chain carries TRBV7-3 and TRBJ2-5; TRBD2 is a possible D gene (6 bases). Germline V CDR1 and CDR2: SGHTA, FQGTGA. V was clipped by 4 bases and J by 5 bases, with 14 bases between them. CDR3 length equals 14 residues. The chain's CDR3 is CASSSSHGGETQYF. The CDR3 DNA reads as TGTGCCAGCAGCTCGTCCCATGGAGGGGAGACCCAGTACTTC.

This chain uses TRBV5-1 with TRBJ2-5; 9 bases are shared with TRBD2. Germline V gene data show CDR1 as SGHRS and CDR2 as YFSETQ. The CDR3 totals 15 residues. Losses at the gene ends were 1 base for V and 5 bases for J; bases not matched to a gene: 6. The CDR3 nucleotides read TGCGCCAGCAGCTTGAGGCGCGGGGGGGCGGAGACCCAGTACTTC. It encodes CASSLRRGGAETQYF.

The chain joins TRBV13 to TRBJ2-1; D tentatively reads TRBD1 or TRBD2 (5 bases each). Trimming pared 5 bases from V and 6 bases from J, leaving 23 bases between. The CDR3 sequence is 17 residues long. CDR1 is PRHDT, CDR2 FYEKMQ, per germline (reference sequence). CDR3 DNA: TGTGCCAGCAGCCAGTCCGGGACCCTCGGTTGGAGCAATGAGCAGTTCTTC. Amino acids: CASSQSGTLGWSNEQFF.

The chain has TRBV19 and TRBJ2-2; possibly TRBD2 for D (5 bases). CDR1 LNHDA and CDR2 SQIVND come from the germline V gene (reference sequence). The CDR3 spans 12 residues. Trimming stripped 7 bases from V and 5 bases from J, with 8 bases between. The CDR3 loop is CASKRGTGELFF. In DNA form, the CDR3 reads TGTGCCAGTAAGAGAGGGACCGGGGAGCTGTTTTTT.

The V call is TRBV7-2, the J call TRBJ2-5, with D perhaps matching TRBD1 (5 bases). The J call may be incorrect, as the DNA end agrees better with TRBJ2-7. CDR3 length equals 13 residues. Looked up from germline, CDR1 is SGHTA and CDR2 is FQGNSA. The CDR3 here is CASSLIQAYEQYF. In DNA, the CDR3 is TGTGCCAGCAGCTTAATACAGGCCTACGAGCAGTACTTC.

The rearrangement joins TRBV5-5 to TRBJ1-3, with 8 bases lining up with TRBD1. The CDR3 sequence is 20 residues long. The germline V gene encodes CDR1 SGHKS and CDR2 YYEKEE (reference sequence). With V trimmed by 4 bases and J by 1 base, 19 bases remained unmatched. CDR3 in DNA: TGTGCCAGCAGCCCCATTTACACAGGGGGTACATTCACTTCTGGAAACACCATATATTTT. This encodes CASSPIYTGGTFTSGNTIYF.

The chain uses TRBV7-2 and TRBJ2-2; 9 nucleotides line up with TRBD1. V was clipped by 4 bases and J by 9 bases; unmatched bases: 12. Germline V lookup: CDR1 SGHTA, CDR2 FQGNSA. The CDR3 length is 16 residues. In DNA, the CDR3 is TGTGCCAGCAGCTCCTTTCCGGGACAGGGTCGCCGGGAGCTGTTTTTT. Translating it yields CASSSFPGQGRRELFF.

The chain carries TRBV19 and TRBJ2-7; 9 bases are a match to TRBD1. The CDR3 spans 14 residues. Trimming took 5 bases from V and 5 from J; bases not matched to a gene: 7. Germline values: CDR1 LNHDA, CDR2 SQIVND (reference sequence). CDR3 protein: CASSLGTGSNEQYF. CDR3 DNA: TGTGCCAGTAGTCTTGGGACAGGGAGTAACGAGCAGTACTTC.

This rearrangement joins TRBV7-9 to TRBJ1-2; D is unclear. The CDR3 consists of 12 residues. Per the germline V gene, CDR1 is SEHNR and CDR2 is FQNEAQ (reference sequence). Trimming removed 1 base at V and 7 bases at J, with 7 bases between. The CDR3 loop reads CASSLEGSGYTF. The CDR3 DNA is TGTGCCAGCAGCTTAGAGGGTTCTGGCTACACCTTC.

The chain links TRBV30 to TRBJ2-7; D ambiguous. V lost 1 base and J lost 3, with 4 bases in between. Germline V CDR1 and CDR2: GTSNPN, SVGIG (reference sequence). The CDR3 loop spans 11 amino acids. CDR3 DNA sequence: TGTGCCTGGAGTGAACTCTACGAGCAGTACTTC. It yields the protein CAWSELYEQYF.

The V and J genes are TRBV28 and TRBJ2-7; D is perhaps TRBD1 (6 bases). The V gene lost 7 bases and the J gene lost 2 bases, with 12 bases spanning the gap. Germline V gives CDR1 MDHEN, CDR2 SYDVKM. The CDR3 has 13 amino acids. The CDR3 loop reads CASIGTNTYEQYF. Written as DNA, the CDR3 is TGTGCCAGCATAGGGACAAACACCTACGAGCAGTACTTC.

The chain carries TRBV6-1 and TRBJ1-1, with no clear D. CDR1 MNHNS and CDR2 SASEGT come from the germline V gene. The CDR3 spans 13 residues. V was shortened by 7 bases and J by 1 base, with 10 bases between the two germline ends. CDR3 in amino acids: CASTVKQNTEAFF. For the CDR3, the DNA is TGTGCCAGCACCGTAAAGCAGAACACTGAAGCTTTCTTT.

The rearrangement uses TRBV21-1 and TRBJ1-1; the D call of TRBD1 is as the table states it, not checked on the DNA. TRBV21-1 is an annotated pseudogene. This CDR3 is built from 20 residues. The CDR3 region has the DNA TGTGCCAGCAGCAAAGTCGTTATAACAGGGGGCGCCATCGAAAGCACTGAAGCTTTCTTT. It specifies CASSKVVITGGAIESTEAFF.

The V and J genes are TRBV2 and TRBJ1-1, with D unclear. The CDR3 contains 11 residues. The germline V gene has CDR1 SNHLY and CDR2 FYNNEI. V was pared by 7 bases and J by 10 bases, with 13 bases between. This CDR3 reads CASTLLTGAFF. The CDR3 coding sequence is TGTGCCAGCACCCTACTCACGGGAGCTTTCTTT.

The CDR3 sequence is CATRVWENYGYTF. The CDR3 DNA follows: TGTGCCACCCGCGTATGGGAAAACTATGGCTACACCTTC. The J gene is TRBJ1-2, the V gene TRBV7-2; no clear D. The CDR3 has 13 residues. V gave up 10 bases and J gave up 2 bases, with 14 bases separating them. Looked up from germline, CDR1 is SGHTA and CDR2 is FQGNSA.

The chain joins TRBV5-4 to TRBJ2-1, with 7 bases fitting TRBD1. CDR3 length: 15 amino acids. J gave up 0 bases and V 0 bases, and 0 bases lay outside the gene matches. Germline V CDR1 and CDR2: SGHNT, YYREEE (reference sequence). The CDR3 spells CASSLGQGSYNEQFF. Here the CDR3 DNA reads TGTGCCAGCAGCTTGGGACAGGGCTCCTACAATGAGCAGTTCTTC.

V gene TRBV5-4 combines with J gene TRBJ1-6; 9 bases are a match to TRBD1. V was clipped by 3 bases and J by 3 bases; unmatched bases: 7. This CDR3 is built from 17 residues. Germline-derived CDR1 and CDR2 are SGHNT and YYREEE (reference sequence). CDR3 bases: TGTGCCAGCAGCTCCGGACAGGGGATAGGCTATAATTCACCCCTCCACTTT. Protein: CASSSGQGIGYNSPLHF.

The chain employs TRBV7-3 and TRBJ1-5; possibly TRBD1 for D (6 bases). Trimming removed 5 bases from V and 7 bases from J, with 12 bases in between. This CDR3 region has 13 residues. CDR1 SGHTA and CDR2 FQGTGA come from the germline V gene. This chain's CDR3 is CASSLYDRQPQHF. CDR3 bases: TGTGCCAGCAGCCTATACGACAGGCAGCCCCAGCATTTT.

The chain couples TRBV6-1 to TRBJ2-7; a possible D gene is TRBD2 (6 bases). With 0 bases removed from V and 3 bases from J, the gap between germline ends came to 6 bases. CDR1 and CDR2 from the germline V gene are MNHNS and SASEGT. CDR3 length: 13 amino acids. The CDR3 DNA reads TGTGCCAGCAGTGAAGCGCGGGGCTACGAGCAGTACTTC. Amino acids: CASSEARGYEQYF.

CDR3 sequence: CASSQEWGTGGYEQYF. The DNA of the CDR3 is TGCGCCAGCAGCCAAGAATGGGGGACAGGGGGCTACGAGCAGTACTTC. The gene calls are TRBV4-3 and TRBJ2-7, with 11 bases lining up with TRBD1. The CDR3 is 16 amino acids. Germline V gene data show CDR1 as LGHNA and CDR2 as YSLEER. Unmatched junction bases numbered 4, after V lost 0 bases and J lost 3 bases.

In its sample, this clone was seen once. The chain carries TRBV5-1 and TRBJ2-1, with 7 bases that match TRBD1. The V and J ends lost 3 bases and 8 bases, in that order; junction bases with no gene match: 11. CDR1 and CDR2 (germline): SGHRS, YFSETQ. The CDR3 is 15 residues long. CDR3 nucleotide sequence: TGCGCCAGCAGCTCGCCGAGAGGGGGCGACCATGAGCAGTTCTTC. Translated: CASSSPRGGDHEQFF.

The V gene is TRBV6-1, the J gene TRBJ2-3, with D unresolved. The length of the CDR3 is 14 residues. The germline V and J ends were trimmed by 4 bases and 5 bases, with 13 bases remaining between them. Germline values: CDR1 MNHNS, CDR2 SASEGT. The CDR3 is CASSGGGEVDTQYF. The CDR3 coding sequence is TGTGCCAGCAGTGGCGGCGGAGAGGTAGATACGCAGTATTTT.

This clone was seen a few times. This sequence joins TRBV4-3 and TRBJ2-2, with D possibly matching TRBD2 (6 bases). Trimming pared 1 base from V and 5 bases from J, leaving 8 bases between. This CDR3 region has 14 residues. The germline V gene encodes CDR1 LGHNA and CDR2 YSLEER. For the CDR3, the DNA is TGCGCCAGCAGCCAAGCGGGAGCGACCGGGGAGCTGTTTTTT. Amino acid sequence: CASSQAGATGELFF.

The chain employs TRBV5-5 and TRBJ2-3; D call uncertain. V lost 0 bases, J lost 2 bases, and 10 bases lay in between. The germline gives CDR1 SGHKS, CDR2 YYEKEE (reference sequence). The CDR3 spans 15 residues. The chain's CDR3 is CASSLEVGPTDTQYF. CDR3 nucleotide sequence: TGTGCCAGCAGCTTGGAGGTTGGACCCACAGATACGCAGTATTTT.